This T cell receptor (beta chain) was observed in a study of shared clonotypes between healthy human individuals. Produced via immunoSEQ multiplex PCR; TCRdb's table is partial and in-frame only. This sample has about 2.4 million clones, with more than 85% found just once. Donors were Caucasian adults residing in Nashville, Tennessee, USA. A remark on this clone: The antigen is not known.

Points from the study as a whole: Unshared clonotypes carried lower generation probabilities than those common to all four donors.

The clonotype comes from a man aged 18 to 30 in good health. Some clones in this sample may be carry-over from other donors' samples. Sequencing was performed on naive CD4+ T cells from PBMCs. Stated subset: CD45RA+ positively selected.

The CDR3 DNA reads as TGTGCCAGCTCCCCGGGACAGGCGATAAACTATGGCTACACCTTC. It encodes CASSPGQAINYGYTF. This chain joins TRBV18 and TRBJ1-2; 8 bases fit TRBD1. The J segment lost 2 bases and the V segment lost 6 bases, leaving 8 bases of the junction unmatched. Germline V gene lookup returns CDR1 KGHSH and CDR2 LQKENI. The length of the CDR3 is 15 residues.